The sequence of this T cell receptor beta chain was determined in a study of T cell responses to AZD1222 COVID-19 vaccine. Assay used: immunoSEQ multiplex PCR; TCRdb lists only in-frame clones, some missing. The data contain some 120,000 clones, around 87% of them singletons. The CDR3 is 12 amino acids. Between the trimmed V and J ends, which lost 5 bases and 2 bases, there was a span of 7 bases. Germline CDR1 is SNHLY and CDR2 is FYNNEI. The TCR sequence derives from an adult in good health. The chain is built from TRBV2 and TRBJ2-7, with D uncertain. Sequenced here: peripheral blood, sampled on day 0 of AZD1222 vaccination. The CDR3 sequence is CASSRSPYEQYF. CDR3 sequence (DNA): TGTGCCAGCAGTAGGTCTCCCTACGAGCAGTACTTC. Combining the CDR3 with reference TRBV2 and TRBJ2-7 gives the whole variable domain EPEVTQTPSHQVTQMGQEVILRCVPISNHLYFYWYRQILGQKVEFLVSFYNNEISEKSEIFDDQFSVERPDGSNFTLKIRSTKLEDSAMYFCASSRSPYEQYFGPGTRLTVT.